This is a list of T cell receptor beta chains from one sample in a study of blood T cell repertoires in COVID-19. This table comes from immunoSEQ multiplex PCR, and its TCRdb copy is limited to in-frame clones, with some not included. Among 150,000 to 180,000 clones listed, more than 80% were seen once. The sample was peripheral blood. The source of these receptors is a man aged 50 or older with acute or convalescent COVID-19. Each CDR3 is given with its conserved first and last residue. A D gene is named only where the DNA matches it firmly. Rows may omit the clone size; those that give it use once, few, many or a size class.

cdr3_aa: CASSEGQYNEQFF
cdr3_nt: TGTGCCAGCAGTGAAGGACAGTACAATGAGCAGTTCTTC
j_call: TRBJ2-1
v_call: TRBV6-1
clone_size: few
d_call: .

cdr3_aa: CASSPPTGLANSPLHF
cdr3_nt: TGTGCCAGCAGCCCCCCCACAGGGTTGGCTAATTCACCCCTCCACTTT
j_call: TRBJ1-6
v_call: TRBV7-9
clone_size: .
d_call: .

cdr3_aa: CASTYRVTSNQPQHF
cdr3_nt: TGTGCCAGCACTTACCGGGTCACTAGCAATCAGCCCCAGCATTTT
j_call: TRBJ1-5
v_call: TRBV2
clone_size: .
d_call: .

cdr3_aa: CASSLQGGDTEAFF
cdr3_nt: TGTGCCAGCAGCCTACAGGGAGGGGACACTGAAGCTTTCTTT
j_call: TRBJ1-1
v_call: TRBV11-3
clone_size: .
d_call: .

cdr3_aa: CASSSTGLDGYTF
cdr3_nt: TGTGCCAGCAGCTCGACAGGGCTCGATGGCTACACCTTC
j_call: TRBJ1-2
v_call: TRBV7-3
clone_size: .
d_call: TRBD1

cdr3_aa: CASSLETGYMNTEAFF
cdr3_nt: TGTGCCAGCAGTTTGGAGACAGGCTACATGAACACTGAAGCTTTCTTT
j_call: TRBJ1-1
v_call: TRBV6-6
clone_size: .
d_call: .

cdr3_aa: CASSLGGRTTDTQYF
cdr3_nt: TGTGCCAGCAGTTTGGGGGGGAGAACCACAGATACGCAGTATTTT
j_call: TRBJ2-3
v_call: TRBV28
clone_size: .
d_call: TRBD2

cdr3_aa: CASSLGTSGSREQFF
cdr3_nt: TGTGCCAGCAGCCTAGGGACTAGCGGGAGCCGTGAGCAGTTCTTC
j_call: TRBJ2-1
v_call: TRBV5-5
clone_size: once
d_call: TRBD2

cdr3_aa: CASKRLAGDNGELFF
cdr3_nt: TGCGCCAGCAAAAGACTAGCGGGAGATAACGGGGAGCTGTTTTTT
j_call: TRBJ2-2
v_call: TRBV5-1
clone_size: .
d_call: TRBD2

cdr3_aa: CASRPRTSGRSHNEQFF
cdr3_nt: TGTGCCAGCAGACCAAGGACTAGCGGGAGGTCACACAATGAGCAGTTCTTC
j_call: TRBJ2-1
v_call: TRBV28
clone_size: .
d_call: TRBD2

cdr3_aa: CASSQGWRGGTANEQFF
cdr3_nt: TGTGCCAGCAGCCAAGGGTGGCGGGGGGGCACGGCCAATGAGCAGTTCTTC
j_call: TRBJ2-1
v_call: TRBV5-8
clone_size: .
d_call: TRBD2

cdr3_aa: CASSPSGGNQPQHF
cdr3_nt: TGTGCCAGCTCACCTTCGGGGGGCAATCAGCCCCAGCATTTT
j_call: TRBJ1-5
v_call: TRBV18
clone_size: .
d_call: .

cdr3_aa: CASSRDREKLFF
cdr3_nt: TGTGCCAGCAGCCGTGACAGGGAGAAACTGTTTTTT
j_call: TRBJ1-4
v_call: TRBV28
clone_size: .
d_call: TRBD1

cdr3_aa: CASSPSGRDYNEQFF
cdr3_nt: TGTGCCAGCAGCCCGAGCGGGAGGGACTACAATGAGCAGTTCTTC
j_call: TRBJ2-1
v_call: TRBV7-3
clone_size: .
d_call: TRBD2

cdr3_aa: CASSFVTGGSDEQFF
cdr3_nt: TGCGCCAGCAGCTTTGTGACAGGTGGTTCCGATGAGCAGTTCTTC
j_call: TRBJ2-1
v_call: TRBV5-1
clone_size: .
d_call: .

cdr3_aa: CASITDWRVVWTEAFF
cdr3_nt: TGTGCCAGCATAACGGACTGGAGGGTTGTGTGGACTGAAGCTTTCTTT
j_call: TRBJ1-1
v_call: TRBV2
clone_size: few
d_call: .

cdr3_aa: CASSLLQGESRNTEAFF
cdr3_nt: TGCGCCAGCAGCTTGTTACAGGGGGAATCGAGGAACACTGAAGCTTTCTTT
j_call: TRBJ1-1
v_call: TRBV5-1
clone_size: .
d_call: TRBD1

cdr3_aa: CASSFGTGNTEAFF
cdr3_nt: TGTGCCAGCAGTTTCGGGACAGGGAACACTGAAGCTTTCTTT
j_call: TRBJ1-1
v_call: TRBV28
clone_size: .
d_call: TRBD1

cdr3_aa: CASTTGFGQFF
cdr3_nt: TGTGCCAGCACTACCGGGTTTGGGCAGTTCTTC
j_call: TRBJ2-1
v_call: TRBV12-3/TRBV12-4
clone_size: .
d_call: .

cdr3_aa: CASSIWDRGFRGGYTF
cdr3_nt: TGTGCCAGTAGTATCTGGGACAGGGGTTTCAGAGGAGGCTACACCTTC
j_call: TRBJ1-2
v_call: TRBV19
clone_size: .
d_call: TRBD1

cdr3_aa: CASSPTENTEAFF
cdr3_nt: TGTGCCAGCTCACCGACAGAGAACACTGAAGCTTTCTTT
j_call: TRBJ1-1
v_call: TRBV18
clone_size: few
d_call: .

cdr3_aa: CASSYSSRARVVTQYF
cdr3_nt: TGTGCCAGCAGTTACTCGTCCAGGGCAAGGGTGGTGACCCAGTACTTC
j_call: TRBJ2-5
v_call: TRBV6-5
clone_size: .
d_call: .

cdr3_aa: CASSRLAGEVEQFF
cdr3_nt: TGTGCCAGCTCCAGACTAGCGGGAGAAGTTGAGCAGTTCTTC
j_call: TRBJ2-1
v_call: TRBV7-9
clone_size: few
d_call: TRBD2

cdr3_aa: CASSLTSTTDTQYF
cdr3_nt: TGTGCCAGCAGCTTAACGTCTACCACAGATACGCAGTATTTT
j_call: TRBJ2-3
v_call: TRBV7-3
clone_size: .
d_call: .